This TCR beta chain derives from a study of PD-1 blockade in classical Hodgkin lymphoma. The length of the CDR3 is 14 residues. The ends lost 5 bases at V and 0 bases at J; junction bases unmatched: 4. Germline V gene sequence: CDR1 SGHNT, CDR2 YENEEA. Whole-study results and caveats: According to reports, newly diagnosed patients had lower baseline TCR diversity than healthy donors, and relapsed/refractory patients had lower baseline TCR diversity still. In CD4+ cells, TCR diversity went up significantly by C4D1, but in CD8+ cells it did not.

Time point denoted: cycle 4 day 1 (C4D1), after less than 7 weeks of nivolumab. After autologous stem cell transplantation all patients relapsed, and prior brentuximab vedotin exposure differed between cohorts. Negative selection with magnetic separation was used to purify CD4+ T cells from thawed PBMCs. A remark on this clone: Antigen unknown.

Profiling relied on immunoSEQ multiplex PCR, and the TCRdb table lists in-frame clones only, not all of them. The table records tens of thousands of clones, about 94% of them present only once. This receptor was identified in a human donor with classical Hodgkin lymphoma. The sequencing used CD4+ T cells from blood, collected before the fourth cycle of nivolumab. The chain has TRBV11-3 and TRBJ2-7, with TRBD1 matching 7 bases. CDR3 residues: CASSVGQASYEQYF. DNA of the CDR3: TGTGCCAGCAGCGTAGGACAGGCCTCCTACGAGCAGTACTTC.